Listed below are T cell receptor beta chains from one sample, sequenced in a study of cytomegalovirus exposure and HLA in healthy donors. Using immunoSEQ multiplex PCR, the repertoire was profiled, and TCRdb retains in-frame clones only, with some absent. The table includes 150,000 or so clones, roughly four fifths detected once. The sequenced material came from PBMCs. The source of these receptors is a man aged 35 to 55 in good health and CMV-seronegative. Each CDR3 is given without its conserved first and last residue. The order of the fields is J gene, V gene, clone size, D gene, CDR3 protein. A D gene is named only where the DNA matches it firmly. Expanded clones get a size class; other rows say once, few or many, or leave the size out.

TRBJ1-1,TRBV7-8,once,.,ASSSRPVSPRGMNTEAF
TRBJ2-6,TRBV5-1,.,TRBD1,ASSFSQGASGANVLT
TRBJ1-6,TRBV30,.,TRBD1,AWSAPHRGLSPLH
TRBJ1-1,TRBV5-1,.,.,ASSPDGGGTTEAF
TRBJ2-1,TRBV6-6,.,TRBD2,ASSYSEAGGNEQF
TRBJ2-5,TRBV11-1,few,.,ASSPRRRETQY
TRBJ1-4,TRBV5-1,.,.,ASSPVNTNEKLF
TRBJ1-1,TRBV11-2,once,.,ASSFSTGNTEAF
TRBJ2-7,TRBV5-8,.,.,ASSENLGTEQY
TRBJ2-7,TRBV6-1,few,TRBD1,ASSEGGQGYEQY
TRBJ2-1,TRBV19,.,.,ASSPGQSSYNEQF
TRBJ1-3,TRBV19,.,.,ASSSTGGNTIY
TRBJ2-2,TRBV29-1,.,TRBD1,SPGTGVVGELF
TRBJ2-3,TRBV5-4,.,.,ASSLVAGLADTQY
TRBJ1-6,TRBV29-1,.,.,SARGSYNSPLH
TRBJ1-2,TRBV9,.,.,ASSVTTSNYGYT
TRBJ2-5,TRBV19,.,.,ASSMTGGETQY
TRBJ1-2,TRBV28,.,TRBD1,ASSSWTGRPYGYT
TRBJ2-3,TRBV5-1,.,TRBD2,ASSSGSAGGLGDTQY
TRBJ1-2,TRBV19,.,.,ASSRQPTTLRT
TRBJ2-3,TRBV6-4,.,TRBD2,ASSFSGRVSDTQY
TRBJ2-3,TRBV10-3,.,.,AISERLGTDTQY
TRBJ1-1,TRBV6-1,.,.,ASSDLQTVNTEAF
TRBJ2-1,TRBV9,.,TRBD2,ASSVASGTYNEQF
TRBJ2-3,TRBV7-3,.,TRBD2,ASSIAGGSTDTQY
TRBJ2-1,TRBV9,.,.,ASSVGQGDFNEQF
TRBJ1-1,TRBV19,.,.,ASSTHGGLDTEAF
TRBJ1-2,TRBV7-9,.,.,ASSLVQGDGYT